These 9 T cell receptor beta chains share one sample of origin, sequenced in a study of T-cell memory formation after mild COVID-19. TCRdb reprocessed the 5' RACE reads with MiXCR, giving one entry per CDR3 protein. This sample has about 250,000 distinct CDR3 sequences, with about 16% found just once. The sample was PBMCs or a T cell subset sorted from them (not recorded which). These receptors were taken from an adult woman who had mild COVID-19 (a few samples of this study predate the infection). Cell type and time point are not known.

The J gene is TRBJ2-1, the V gene TRBV20-1; 8 positions agree with TRBD2. Germline values: CDR1 DFQATT, CDR2 SNEGSKA (reference sequence). The CDR3 length is 14 residues. V lost 7 bases and J lost 2; bases outside the gene matches: 7. CDR3 in DNA: TGCAGTGTCGAGCGGGAGTACACCTACAATGAGCAGTTCTTC. It encodes CSVEREYTYNEQFF.

A few counts support this clonotype. This chain joins TRBV5-1 and TRBJ1-1, with 8 bases that match TRBD1. The length of the CDR3 is 14 residues. The germline V gene has CDR1 SGHRS and CDR2 YFSETQ. The ends lost 4 bases at V and 4 bases at J; junction bases unmatched: 6. CDR3 coding DNA: TGCGCCAGCAGCCGTCCCACAGGGGGCACTGAAGCTTTCTTT. Translation gives CASSRPTGGTEAFF.

This clonotype was seen at least ten times. The rearrangement uses TRBV9 and TRBJ2-2; D may be TRBD1 (6 bases). CDR1 and CDR2 from the germline V gene are SGDLS and YYNGEE. CDR3 length: 15 amino acids. V dropped 0 bases and J dropped 5 bases, with 11 bases sitting between them. Here the CDR3 DNA reads TGTGCCAGCAGCGTAGAAGGGGGACGGACCGGGGAGCTGTTTTTT. This codes for CASSVEGGRTGELFF.

The V call is TRBV5-1, the J call TRBJ2-2; no clear D. The V end lost 2 bases, the J end lost 0 bases, and 11 bases lay between the germline ends. The CDR3 is 16 amino acids. The germline V gene has CDR1 SGHRS and CDR2 YFSETQ. The CDR3 nucleotides are TGCGCCAGCAGCTTCGACCCGGGTCCGAACACCGGGGAGCTGTTTTTT. Amino acids: CASSFDPGPNTGELFF.

This clonotype was detected ten times or more. The chain is built from TRBV20-1 and TRBJ2-3; TRBD1 agrees at 11 bases. The CDR3 has 14 amino acids. The J segment lost 4 bases and the V segment lost 3 bases, leaving 3 bases of the junction unmatched. Germline V CDR1 and CDR2: DFQATT, SNEGSKA (reference sequence). The CDR3, as DNA: TGCAGTGCTAGCGGGACAGGGGGGTCAGATACGCAGTATTTT. Residues: CSASGTGGSDTQYF.

This rearrangement joins TRBV7-2 to TRBJ2-5, with D perhaps TRBD1 or TRBD2 (6 bases each). The V gene lost 7 bases and the J gene lost 4 bases, with 22 bases spanning the gap. Per the germline V gene, CDR1 is SGHTA and CDR2 is FQGNSA. The CDR3 consists of 16 residues. For the CDR3, the DNA is TGTGCCAGCACCCCTGGAGGGGGGAAGCGAGGAGAGACCCAGTACTTC. This encodes CASTPGGGKRGETQYF.

This clonotype turned up a few times. This chain links TRBV11-2 with TRBJ2-1; 13 bases map to TRBD2. V trimming: 7 bases; J trimming: 8 bases; junction bases outside the gene matches: 8. The CDR3 covers 15 residues. Germline CDR1 is SGHAT and CDR2 is FQNNGV. The CDR3 region has the DNA TGTGCCAGCACTTGGACTAGCGGGAGTTTGGATGAGCAGTTCTTC. Its protein is CASTWTSGSLDEQFF.

This chain joins TRBV11-2 and TRBJ1-1; perhaps TRBD1 as D (6 bases). Trimming cost V 5 bases and J 4 bases, with 20 bases left between them. Germline V CDR1 and CDR2: SGHAT, FQNNGV. The CDR3 consists of 16 residues. CDR3 sequence reads: CASSKGQFARSTEAFF. The CDR3, as DNA: TGTGCCAGCAGCAAAGGACAGTTCGCTCGCAGCACTGAAGCTTTCTTT.

The gene calls are TRBV18 and TRBJ2-3; maybe TRBD1 (5 bases). This CDR3 has 16 amino acids. The germline CDR1 and CDR2 sequences are KGHSH and LQKENI. The V and J ends lost 6 bases and 0 bases respectively, with 16 bases between them. This CDR3 reads CASSPSDRSSTDTQYF. The CDR3 nucleotides are TGTGCCAGCTCTCCCTCCGACAGATCTAGCACAGATACGCAGTATTTT. The full variable domain, with the rest looked up from reference TRBV18 and TRBJ2-3, is NAGVMQNPRHLVRRRGQEARLRCSPMKGHSHVYWYRQLPEEGLKFMVYLQKENIIDESGMPKERFSAEFPKEGPSILRIQQVVRGDSAAYFCASSPSDRSSTDTQYFGPGTRLTVL.